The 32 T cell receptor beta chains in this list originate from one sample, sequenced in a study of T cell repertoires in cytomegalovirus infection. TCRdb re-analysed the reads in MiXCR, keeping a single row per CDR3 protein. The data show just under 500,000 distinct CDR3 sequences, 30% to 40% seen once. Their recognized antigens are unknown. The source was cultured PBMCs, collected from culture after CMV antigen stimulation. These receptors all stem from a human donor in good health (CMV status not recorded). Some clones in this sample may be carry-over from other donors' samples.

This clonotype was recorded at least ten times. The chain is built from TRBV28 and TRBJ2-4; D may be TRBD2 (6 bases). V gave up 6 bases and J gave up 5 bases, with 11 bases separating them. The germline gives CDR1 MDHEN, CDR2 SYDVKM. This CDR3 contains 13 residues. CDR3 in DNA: TGTGCCAGCAGCCCCTCGGGGGAAAACATTCAGTACTTC. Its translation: CASSPSGENIQYF.

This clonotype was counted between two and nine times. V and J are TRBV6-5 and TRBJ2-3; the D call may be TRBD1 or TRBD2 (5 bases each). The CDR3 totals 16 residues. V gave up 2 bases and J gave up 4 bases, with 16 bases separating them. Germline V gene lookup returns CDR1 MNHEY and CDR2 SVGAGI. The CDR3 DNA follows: TGTGCCAGCAGTTACAACGGGGACCGGAGATCAGATACGCAGTATTTT. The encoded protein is CASSYNGDRRSDTQYF.

The CDR3: CASSVFAGTSGRAGIGNEQFF. As DNA, the CDR3 is TGTGCCAGCAGCGTTTTCGCCGGGACTAGCGGGAGGGCCGGTATTGGCAATGAGCAGTTCTTC. The chain combines TRBV9 with TRBJ2-1, with TRBD2 matching over 16 bases. CDR1 is SGDLS and CDR2 is YYNGEE in the germline V gene. The V gene end was trimmed by 2 bases and the J gene end by 6 bases; junction bases not matched to a gene: 17. This CDR3 contains 21 residues.

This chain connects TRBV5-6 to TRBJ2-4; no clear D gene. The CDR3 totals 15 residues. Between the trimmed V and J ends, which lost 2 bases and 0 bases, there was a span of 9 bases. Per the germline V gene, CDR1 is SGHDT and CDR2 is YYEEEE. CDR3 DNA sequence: TGTGCCAGCAGCTTAGGCGTTATAGCCAAAAACATTCAGTACTTC. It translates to CASSLGVIAKNIQYF. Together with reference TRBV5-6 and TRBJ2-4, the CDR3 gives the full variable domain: DAGVTQSPTHLIKTRGQQVTLRCSPKSGHDTVSWYQQALGQGPQFIFQYYEEEERQRGNFPDRFSGHQFPNYSSELNVNALLLGDSALYLCASSLGVIAKNIQYFGAGTRLSVL.

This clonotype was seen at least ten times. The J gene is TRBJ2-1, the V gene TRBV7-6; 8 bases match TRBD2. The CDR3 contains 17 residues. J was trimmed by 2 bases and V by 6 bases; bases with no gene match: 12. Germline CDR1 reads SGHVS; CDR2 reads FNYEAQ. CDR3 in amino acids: CASSLPPGGGTYNEQFF. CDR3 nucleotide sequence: TGTGCCAGCAGTTTACCCCCGGGGGGGGGAACCTACAATGAGCAGTTCTTC.

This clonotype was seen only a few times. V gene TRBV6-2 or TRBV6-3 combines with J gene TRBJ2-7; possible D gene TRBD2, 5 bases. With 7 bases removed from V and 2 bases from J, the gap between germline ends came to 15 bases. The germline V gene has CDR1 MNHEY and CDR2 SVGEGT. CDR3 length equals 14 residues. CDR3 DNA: TGTGCCAGCACCCTGAGAGGGAATCCCTACGAGCAGTACTTC. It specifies CASTLRGNPYEQYF.

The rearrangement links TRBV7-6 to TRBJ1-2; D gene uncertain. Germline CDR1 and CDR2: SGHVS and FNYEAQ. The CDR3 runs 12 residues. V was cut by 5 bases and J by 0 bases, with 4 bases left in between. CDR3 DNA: TGTGCCAGCAGCAAATCTAACTATGGCTACACCTTC. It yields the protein CASSKSNYGYTF.

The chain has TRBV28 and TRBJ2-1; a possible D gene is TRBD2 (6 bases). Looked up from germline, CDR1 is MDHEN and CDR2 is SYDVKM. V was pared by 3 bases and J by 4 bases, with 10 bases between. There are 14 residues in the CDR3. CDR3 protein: CASSLQGGYNEQFF. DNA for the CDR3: TGTGCCAGCAGTTTGCAGGGAGGATACAATGAGCAGTTCTTC.

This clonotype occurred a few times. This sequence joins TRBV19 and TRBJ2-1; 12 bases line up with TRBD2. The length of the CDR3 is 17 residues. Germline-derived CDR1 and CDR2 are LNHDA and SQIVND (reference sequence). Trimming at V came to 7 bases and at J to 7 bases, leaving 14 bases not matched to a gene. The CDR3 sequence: CASKRGTSGRTVNEQFF. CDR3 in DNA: TGTGCCAGTAAGCGTGGCACTAGCGGGAGGACGGTAAATGAGCAGTTCTTC.

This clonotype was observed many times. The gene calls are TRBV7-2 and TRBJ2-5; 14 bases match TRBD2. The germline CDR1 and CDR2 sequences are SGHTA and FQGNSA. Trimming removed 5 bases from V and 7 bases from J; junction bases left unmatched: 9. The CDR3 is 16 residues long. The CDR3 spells CASSLGTSGSARTQYF. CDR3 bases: TGTGCCAGCAGCCTGGGGACTAGCGGGAGTGCGAGGACCCAGTACTTC.

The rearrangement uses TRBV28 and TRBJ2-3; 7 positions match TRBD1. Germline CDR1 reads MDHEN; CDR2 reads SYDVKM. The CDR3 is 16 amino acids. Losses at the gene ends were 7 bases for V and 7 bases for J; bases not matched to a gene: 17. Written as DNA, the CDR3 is TGTGCCAGCACCATGACAGGGCGGCTATTTGTTAATACGCAGTATTTT. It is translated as CASTMTGRLFVNTQYF.

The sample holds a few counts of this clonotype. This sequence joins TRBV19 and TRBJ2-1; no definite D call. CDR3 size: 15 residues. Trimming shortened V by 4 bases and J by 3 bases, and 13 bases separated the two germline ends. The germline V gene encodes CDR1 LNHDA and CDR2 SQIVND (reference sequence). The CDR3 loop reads CASSNDWFYYNEQFF. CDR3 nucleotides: TGTGCCAGTAGTAATGATTGGTTCTACTACAATGAGCAGTTCTTC. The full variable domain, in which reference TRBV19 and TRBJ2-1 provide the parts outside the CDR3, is DGGITQSPKYLFRKEGQNVTLSCEQNLNHDAMYWYRQDPGQGLRLIYYSQIVNDFQKGDIAEGYSVSREKKESFPLTVTSAQKNPTAFYLCASSNDWFYYNEQFFGPGTRLTVL.

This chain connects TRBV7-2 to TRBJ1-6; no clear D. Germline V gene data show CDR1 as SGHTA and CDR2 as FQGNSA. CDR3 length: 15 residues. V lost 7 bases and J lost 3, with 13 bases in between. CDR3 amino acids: CASNPTGSYNSPLHF. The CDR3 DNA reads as TGTGCCAGCAACCCGACCGGGAGCTATAATTCACCCCTCCACTTT.

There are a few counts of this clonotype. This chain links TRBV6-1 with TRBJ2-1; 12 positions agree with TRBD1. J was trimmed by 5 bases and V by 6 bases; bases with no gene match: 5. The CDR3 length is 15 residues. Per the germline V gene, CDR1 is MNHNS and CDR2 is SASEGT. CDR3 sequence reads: CASRPGQGADNEQFF. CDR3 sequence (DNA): TGTGCCAGCAGACCGGGACAGGGGGCTGACAATGAGCAGTTCTTC.

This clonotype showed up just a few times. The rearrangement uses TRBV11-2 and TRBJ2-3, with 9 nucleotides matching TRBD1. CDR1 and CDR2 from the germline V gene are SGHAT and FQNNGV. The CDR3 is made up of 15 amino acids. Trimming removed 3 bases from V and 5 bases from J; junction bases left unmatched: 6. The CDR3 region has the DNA TGTGCCAGCAGCTTCCGTGACAGGGGGATAGATACGCAGTATTTT. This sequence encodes CASSFRDRGIDTQYF. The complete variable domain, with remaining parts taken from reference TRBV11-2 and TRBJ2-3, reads EAGVAQSPRYKIIEKRQSVAFWCNPISGHATLYWYQQILGQGPKLLIQFQNNGVVDDSQLPKDRFSAERLKGVDSTLKIQPAKLEDSAVYLCASSFRDRGIDTQYFGPGTRLTVL.

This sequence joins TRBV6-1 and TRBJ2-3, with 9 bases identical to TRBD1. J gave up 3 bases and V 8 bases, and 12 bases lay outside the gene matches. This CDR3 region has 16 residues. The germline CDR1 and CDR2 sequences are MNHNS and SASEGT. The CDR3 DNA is TGTGCCAGCGGAAAAGAGGGACAGGGTCGGACAGATACGCAGTATTTT. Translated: CASGKEGQGRTDTQYF.

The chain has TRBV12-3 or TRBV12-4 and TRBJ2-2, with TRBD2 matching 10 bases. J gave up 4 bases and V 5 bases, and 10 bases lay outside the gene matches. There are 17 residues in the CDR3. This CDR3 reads CASSPHSGRRITGELFF. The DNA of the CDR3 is TGTGCCAGCAGTCCACATAGCGGGAGGAGGATCACCGGGGAGCTGTTTTTT.

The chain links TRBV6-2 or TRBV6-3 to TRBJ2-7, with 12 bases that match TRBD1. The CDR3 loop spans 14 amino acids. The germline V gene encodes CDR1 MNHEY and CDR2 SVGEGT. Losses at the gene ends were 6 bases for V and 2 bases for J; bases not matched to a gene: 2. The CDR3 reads CASRGTGGTYEQYV. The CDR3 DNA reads TGTGCCAGCAGGGGGACAGGGGGCACCTACGAGCAGTACGTC.

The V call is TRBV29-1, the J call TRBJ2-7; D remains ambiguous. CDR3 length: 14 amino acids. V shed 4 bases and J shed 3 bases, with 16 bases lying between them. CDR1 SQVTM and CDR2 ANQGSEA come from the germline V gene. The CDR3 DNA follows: TGCAGCGTTGTAGGAGCGTTAGAGCGCTACGAGCAGTACTTC. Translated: CSVVGALERYEQYF.

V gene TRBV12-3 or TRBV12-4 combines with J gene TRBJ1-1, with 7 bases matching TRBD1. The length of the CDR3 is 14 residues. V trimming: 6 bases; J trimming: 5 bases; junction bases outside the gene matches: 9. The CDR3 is CASSDAGGWTEAFF. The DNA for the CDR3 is TGTGCCAGCAGCGATGCAGGGGGGTGGACTGAAGCTTTCTTT.

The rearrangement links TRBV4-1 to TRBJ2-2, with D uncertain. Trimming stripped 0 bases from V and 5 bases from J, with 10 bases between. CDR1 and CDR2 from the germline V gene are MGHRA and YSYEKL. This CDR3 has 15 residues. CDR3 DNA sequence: TGCGCCAGCAGCCAAGATCGTTCGACTACCGGGGAGCTGTTTTTT. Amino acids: CASSQDRSTTGELFF.

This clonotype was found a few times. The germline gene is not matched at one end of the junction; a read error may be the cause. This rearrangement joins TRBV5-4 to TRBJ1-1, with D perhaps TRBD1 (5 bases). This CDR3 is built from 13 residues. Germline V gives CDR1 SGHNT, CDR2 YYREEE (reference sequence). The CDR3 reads CASRLGENTEAFF. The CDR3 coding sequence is TGTGCCAGCAGATTGGGGGAGAACACTGAAGCTTTCTTT.

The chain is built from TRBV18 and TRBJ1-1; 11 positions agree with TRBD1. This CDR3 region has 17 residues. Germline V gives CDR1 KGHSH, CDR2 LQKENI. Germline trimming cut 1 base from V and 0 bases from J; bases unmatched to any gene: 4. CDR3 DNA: TGTGCCAGCTCACCACGTCTGGACAGGGGGCTGAACACTGAAGCTTTCTTT. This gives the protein CASSPRLDRGLNTEAFF.

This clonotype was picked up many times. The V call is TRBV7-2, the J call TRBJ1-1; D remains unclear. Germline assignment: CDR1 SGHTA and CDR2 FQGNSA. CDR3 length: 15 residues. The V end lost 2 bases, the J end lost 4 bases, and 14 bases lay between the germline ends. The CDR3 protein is CASSLLGSGSTEAFF. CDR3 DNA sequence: TGTGCCAGCAGCTTACTGGGCAGTGGCAGCACTGAAGCTTTCTTT.

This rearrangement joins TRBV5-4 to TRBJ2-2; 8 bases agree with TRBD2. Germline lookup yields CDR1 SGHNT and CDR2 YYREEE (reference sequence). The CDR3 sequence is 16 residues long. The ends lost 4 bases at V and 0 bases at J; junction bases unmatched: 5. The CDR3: CASSPLAGSNTGELFF. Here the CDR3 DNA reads TGTGCCAGCAGCCCCTTAGCGGGATCGAACACCGGGGAGCTGTTTTTT.

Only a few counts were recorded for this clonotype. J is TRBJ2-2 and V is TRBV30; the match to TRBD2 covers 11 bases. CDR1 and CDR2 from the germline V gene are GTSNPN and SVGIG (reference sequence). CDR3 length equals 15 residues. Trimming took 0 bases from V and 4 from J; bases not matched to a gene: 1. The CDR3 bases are TGTGCCTGGAGTGTTGGACTAGCGGGCACCGGGGAGCTGTTTTTT. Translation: CAWSVGLAGTGELFF. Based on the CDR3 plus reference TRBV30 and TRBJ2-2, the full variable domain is SQTIHQWPATLVQPVGSPLSLECTVEGTSNPNLYWYRQAAGRGLQLLFYSVGIGQISSEVPQNLSASRPQDRQFILSSKKLLLSDSGFYLCAWSVGLAGTGELFFGEGSRLTVL.

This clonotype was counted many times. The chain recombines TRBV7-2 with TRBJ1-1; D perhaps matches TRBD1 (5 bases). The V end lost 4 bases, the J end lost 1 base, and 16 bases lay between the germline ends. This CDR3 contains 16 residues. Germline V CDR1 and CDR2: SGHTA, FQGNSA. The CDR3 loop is CASSSIDRFWNTEAFF. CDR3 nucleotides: TGTGCCAGCAGCTCCATAGACAGATTTTGGAACACTGAAGCTTTCTTT.

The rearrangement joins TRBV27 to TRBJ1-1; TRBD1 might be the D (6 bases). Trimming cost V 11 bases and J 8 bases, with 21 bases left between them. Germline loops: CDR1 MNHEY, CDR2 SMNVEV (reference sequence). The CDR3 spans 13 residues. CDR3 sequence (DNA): TGTGCCGCCCTTACGTGGGGGGCCGGGGAAGCTTTCTTT. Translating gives CAALTWGAGEAFF.

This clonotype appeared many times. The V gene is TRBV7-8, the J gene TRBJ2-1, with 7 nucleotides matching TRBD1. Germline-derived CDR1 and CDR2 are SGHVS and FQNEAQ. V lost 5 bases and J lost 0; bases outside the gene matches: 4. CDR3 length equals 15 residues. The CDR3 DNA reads TGTGCCAGCAGCCTGCGACAGGGCTCCTACAATGAGCAGTTCTTC. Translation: CASSLRQGSYNEQFF.

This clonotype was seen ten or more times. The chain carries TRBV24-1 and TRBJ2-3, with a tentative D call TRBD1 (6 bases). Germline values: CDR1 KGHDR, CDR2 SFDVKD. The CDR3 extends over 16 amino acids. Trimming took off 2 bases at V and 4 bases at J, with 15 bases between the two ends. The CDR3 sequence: CATSDSLQGWPDTQYF. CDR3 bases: TGTGCCACCAGTGATTCCCTACAGGGATGGCCAGATACGCAGTATTTT.

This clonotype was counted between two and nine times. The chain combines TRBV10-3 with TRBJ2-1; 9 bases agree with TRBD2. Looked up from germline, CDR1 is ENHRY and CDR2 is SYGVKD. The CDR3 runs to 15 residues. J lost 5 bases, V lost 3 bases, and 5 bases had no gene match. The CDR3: CAISEAGGGNNEQFF. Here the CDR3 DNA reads TGTGCCATCAGTGAAGCGGGAGGAGGGAACAATGAGCAGTTCTTC.

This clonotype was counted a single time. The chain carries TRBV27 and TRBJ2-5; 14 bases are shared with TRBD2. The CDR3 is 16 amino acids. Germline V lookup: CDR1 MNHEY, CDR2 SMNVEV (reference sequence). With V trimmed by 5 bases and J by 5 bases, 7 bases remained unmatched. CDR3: CASSLGTSGRGETQYF. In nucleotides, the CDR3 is TGTGCCAGCAGTCTGGGGACTAGCGGGAGAGGGGAGACCCAGTACTTC.